This T cell receptor (beta chain) was captured by sequencing in a study of T cell repertoires in cytomegalovirus infection. Whole-study context: CMV infection together with matching HLA type was indicated by public TCR beta signatures. Study-wide results and limits: Clonotype analysis showed dominance of the ex vivo response by HLA-C-restricted CMV-specific TCR beta clonotypes. Pooled public TCR beta family frequency picked out CMV carriers with the relevant HLA.

This clonotype was counted ten times or more. Its cognate antigen is unknown. V dropped 1 base and J dropped 13; count of bases not matched to a gene: 11. The CDR3 runs to 14 residues. The germline V gene has CDR1 SGHAT and CDR2 FQDESV (reference sequence). A single record per CDR3 protein comes from TCRdb applying MiXCR to the reads. The sample carries approximately 110,000 distinct CDR3 sequences, over 9% recorded once. The chain uses TRBV11-1 and TRBJ1-2, with 8 nucleotides matching TRBD1. Sequencing used PBMCs, sequenced either directly or after in vitro stimulation (not recorded which). This clonotype was sampled from a human donor in good health (CMV status not recorded). Some clones in this sample may be carry-over from other donors' samples. The CDR3, as DNA: TGTGCCAGCAGCTTAGGGGCCGGGACAGGAGTCTGCACCTTC. Amino acid sequence: CASSLGAGTGVCTF.